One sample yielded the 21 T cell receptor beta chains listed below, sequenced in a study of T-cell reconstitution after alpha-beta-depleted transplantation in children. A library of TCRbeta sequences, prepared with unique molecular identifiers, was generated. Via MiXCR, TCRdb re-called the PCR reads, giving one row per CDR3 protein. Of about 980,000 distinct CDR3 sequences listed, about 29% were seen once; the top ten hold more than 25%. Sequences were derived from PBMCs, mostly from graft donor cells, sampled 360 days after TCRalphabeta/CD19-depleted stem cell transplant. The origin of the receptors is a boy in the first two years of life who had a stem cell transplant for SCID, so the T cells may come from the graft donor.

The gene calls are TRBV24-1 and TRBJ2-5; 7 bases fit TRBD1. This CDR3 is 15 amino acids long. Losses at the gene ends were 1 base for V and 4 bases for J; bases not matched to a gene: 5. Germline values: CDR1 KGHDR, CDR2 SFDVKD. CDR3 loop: CATSDFQQGRETQYF. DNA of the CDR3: TGTGCCACCAGTGATTTTCAACAGGGGAGAGAGACCCAGTACTTC.

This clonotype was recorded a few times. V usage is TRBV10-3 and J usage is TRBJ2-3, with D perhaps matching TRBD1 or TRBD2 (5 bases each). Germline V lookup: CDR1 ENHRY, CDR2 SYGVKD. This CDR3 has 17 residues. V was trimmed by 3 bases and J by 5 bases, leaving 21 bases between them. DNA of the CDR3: TGTGCCATCAGTGACTATGGGACCGGGAAGTGGGGAGATACGCAGTATTTT. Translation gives CAISDYGTGKWGDTQYF.

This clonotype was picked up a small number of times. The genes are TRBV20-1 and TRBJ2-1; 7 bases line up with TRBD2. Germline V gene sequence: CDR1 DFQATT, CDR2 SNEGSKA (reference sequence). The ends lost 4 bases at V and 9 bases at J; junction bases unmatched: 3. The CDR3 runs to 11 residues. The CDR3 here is CSATTSAEQFF. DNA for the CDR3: TGCAGTGCTACCACTAGCGCTGAGCAGTTCTTC.

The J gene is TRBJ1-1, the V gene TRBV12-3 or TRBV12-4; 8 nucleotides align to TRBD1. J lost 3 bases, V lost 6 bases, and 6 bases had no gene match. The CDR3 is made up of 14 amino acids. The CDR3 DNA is TGTGCCAGCAGACGACAGGGGATGGACACTGAAGCTTTCTTT. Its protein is CASRRQGMDTEAFF.

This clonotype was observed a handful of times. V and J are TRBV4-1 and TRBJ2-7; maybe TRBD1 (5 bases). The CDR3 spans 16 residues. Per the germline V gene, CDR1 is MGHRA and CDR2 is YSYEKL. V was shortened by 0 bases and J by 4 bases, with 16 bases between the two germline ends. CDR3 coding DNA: TGCGCCAGCAGCCAAGATTCAGGGCACCCTAAATACGAGCAGTACTTC. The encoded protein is CASSQDSGHPKYEQYF.

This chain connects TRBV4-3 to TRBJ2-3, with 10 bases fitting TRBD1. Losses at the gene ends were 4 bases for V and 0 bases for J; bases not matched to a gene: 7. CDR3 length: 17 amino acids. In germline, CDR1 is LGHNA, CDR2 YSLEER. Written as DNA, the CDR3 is TGCGCCAGCAGCCTTAGCCCGGGACAGGGGAGCACAGATACGCAGTATTTT. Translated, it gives CASSLSPGQGSTDTQYF.

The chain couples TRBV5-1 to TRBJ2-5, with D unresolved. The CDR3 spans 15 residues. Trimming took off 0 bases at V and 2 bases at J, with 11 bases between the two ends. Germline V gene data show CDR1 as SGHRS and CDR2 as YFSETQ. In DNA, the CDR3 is TGCGCCAGCAGCTTGGGGCGCCCCTCACAAGAGACCCAGTACTTC. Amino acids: CASSLGRPSQETQYF. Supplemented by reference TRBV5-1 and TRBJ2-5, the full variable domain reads KAGVTQTPRYLIKTRGQQVTLSCSPISGHRSVSWYQQTPGQGLQFLFEYFSETQRNKGNFPGRFSGRQFSNSRSEMNVSTLELGDSALYLCASSLGRPSQETQYFGPGTRLLVL.

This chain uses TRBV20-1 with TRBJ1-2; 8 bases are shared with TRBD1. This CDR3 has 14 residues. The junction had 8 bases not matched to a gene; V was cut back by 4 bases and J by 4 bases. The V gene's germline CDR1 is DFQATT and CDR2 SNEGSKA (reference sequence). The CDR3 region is CSANPTGAIYGYTF. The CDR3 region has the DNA TGCAGTGCTAATCCGACAGGGGCGATCTATGGCTACACCTTC.

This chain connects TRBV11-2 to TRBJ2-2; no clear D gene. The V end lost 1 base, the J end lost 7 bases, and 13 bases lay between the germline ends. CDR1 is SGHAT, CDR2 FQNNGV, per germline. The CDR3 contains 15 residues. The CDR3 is CASSLVLVGRGELFF. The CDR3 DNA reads TGTGCCAGCAGCTTAGTTTTGGTTGGGCGCGGGGAGCTGTTTTTT.

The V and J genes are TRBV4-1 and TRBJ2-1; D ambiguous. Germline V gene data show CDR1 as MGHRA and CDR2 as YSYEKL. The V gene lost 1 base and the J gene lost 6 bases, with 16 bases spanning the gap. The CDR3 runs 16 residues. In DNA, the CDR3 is TGCGCCAGCAGCCAAGGTAATCTACTGAGTTGCAATGAGCAGTTCTTC. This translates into CASSQGNLLSCNEQFF.

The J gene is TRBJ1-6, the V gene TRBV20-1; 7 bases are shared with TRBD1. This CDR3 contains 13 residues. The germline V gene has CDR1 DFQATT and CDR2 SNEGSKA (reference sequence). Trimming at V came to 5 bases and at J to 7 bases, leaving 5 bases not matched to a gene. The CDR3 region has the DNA TGCAGTGCTGGACCGGACAGGAATTCACCCCTCCACTTT. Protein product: CSAGPDRNSPLHF.

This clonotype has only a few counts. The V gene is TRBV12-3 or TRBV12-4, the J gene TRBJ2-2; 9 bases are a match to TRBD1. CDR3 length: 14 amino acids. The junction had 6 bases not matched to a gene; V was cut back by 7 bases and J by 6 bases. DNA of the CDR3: TGTGCCAGCACTAACAACAGGGGGCCCGGGGAGCTGTTTTTT. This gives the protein CASTNNRGPGELFF.

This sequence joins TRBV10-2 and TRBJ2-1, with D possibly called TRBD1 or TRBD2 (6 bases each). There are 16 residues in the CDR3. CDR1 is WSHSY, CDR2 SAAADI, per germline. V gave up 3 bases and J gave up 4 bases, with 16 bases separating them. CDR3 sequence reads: CASSEVPGAGYNEQFF. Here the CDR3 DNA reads TGCGCCAGCAGTGAAGTTCCGGGGGCGGGGTACAATGAGCAGTTCTTC.

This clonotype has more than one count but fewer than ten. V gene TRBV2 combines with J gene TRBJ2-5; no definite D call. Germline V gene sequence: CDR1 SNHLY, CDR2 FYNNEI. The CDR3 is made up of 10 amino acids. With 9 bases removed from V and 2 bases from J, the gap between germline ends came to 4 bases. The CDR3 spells CARGQETQYF. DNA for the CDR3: TGTGCCAGGGGACAAGAGACCCAGTACTTC.

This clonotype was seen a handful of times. The CDR3 loop is CASSLAHDRSLYEQYF. In nucleotides, the CDR3 is TGTGCCAGCAGCTTAGCGCACGACAGGAGCTTGTACGAGCAGTACTTC. The chain is built from TRBV7-2 and TRBJ2-7, with D possibly being TRBD1 (6 bases). The V end lost 0 bases, the J end lost 4 bases, and 16 bases lay between the germline ends. The CDR3 is 16 residues long. Germline assignment: CDR1 SGHTA and CDR2 FQGNSA.

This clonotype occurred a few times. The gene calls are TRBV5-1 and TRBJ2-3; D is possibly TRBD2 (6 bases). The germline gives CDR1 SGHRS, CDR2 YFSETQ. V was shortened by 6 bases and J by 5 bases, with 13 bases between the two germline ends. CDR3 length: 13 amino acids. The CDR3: CASKVTGVDTQYF. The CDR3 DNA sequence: TGCGCCAGCAAAGTCACGGGAGTAGATACGCAGTATTTT. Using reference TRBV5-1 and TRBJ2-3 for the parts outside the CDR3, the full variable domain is KAGVTQTPRYLIKTRGQQVTLSCSPISGHRSVSWYQQTPGQGLQFLFEYFSETQRNKGNFPGRFSGRQFSNSRSEMNVSTLELGDSALYLCASKVTGVDTQYFGPGTRLTVL.

CDR3 DNA: TGCAGTGCTAGGTCAGCGGGGGTGAGGTACGAGCAGTACTTC. It yields the protein CSARSAGVRYEQYF. The V gene is TRBV20-1, the J gene TRBJ2-7, with TRBD2 matching 8 bases. The length of the CDR3 is 14 residues. Germline V CDR1 and CDR2: DFQATT, SNEGSKA (reference sequence). With V trimmed by 3 bases and J by 4 bases, 8 bases remained unmatched.

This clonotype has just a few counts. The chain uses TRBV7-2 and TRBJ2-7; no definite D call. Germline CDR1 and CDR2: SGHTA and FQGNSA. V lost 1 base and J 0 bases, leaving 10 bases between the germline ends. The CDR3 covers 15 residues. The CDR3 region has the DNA TGTGCCAGCAGCTTAGTTTCTGCGGACTCCTACGAGCAGTACTTC. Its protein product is CASSLVSADSYEQYF.

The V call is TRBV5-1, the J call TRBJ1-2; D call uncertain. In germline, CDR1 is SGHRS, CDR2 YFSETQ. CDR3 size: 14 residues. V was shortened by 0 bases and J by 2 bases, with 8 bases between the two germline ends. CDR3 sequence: CASSLEWQNYGYTF. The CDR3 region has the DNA TGCGCCAGCAGCTTGGAGTGGCAGAACTATGGCTACACCTTC.

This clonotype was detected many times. The CDR3 is CASSVGGTRYEQYF. CDR3 DNA: TGTGCCAGCAGCGTGGGGGGGACCCGCTACGAGCAGTACTTC. V usage is TRBV7-8 and J usage is TRBJ2-7; 7 nucleotides agree with TRBD2. V lost 5 bases and J lost 3; bases outside the gene matches: 7. This CDR3 is 14 amino acids long. Germline V gives CDR1 SGHVS, CDR2 FQNEAQ.

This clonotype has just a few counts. The CDR3 DNA is TGTGCCAGCAGCCAATTGGGGAAGGGAGCAACGCAGTATTTT. This gives the protein CASSQLGKGATQYF. The V gene is TRBV27, the J gene TRBJ2-3, with D possibly TRBD2 on 5 matching bases. Germline loops: CDR1 MNHEY, CDR2 SMNVEV (reference sequence). With 6 bases removed from V and 9 bases from J, the gap between germline ends came to 19 bases. This CDR3 has 14 amino acids.